The 29 T cell receptor beta chains listed next were all sequenced from one sample in a study of OX40 agonist ivuxolimab in advanced cancers. Sequencing was performed with immunoSEQ multiplex PCR; in TCRdb, only in-frame clones are kept and a portion is missing. The table lists more than 65,000 clones, less than 85% of them singletons. The input for sequencing was CD4+ or CD8+ T cells sorted from blood, taken in a trial of the OX40 agonist ivuxolimab. These receptors were obtained from an adult with an advanced solid tumor such as melanoma, head and neck, liver or kidney cancer.

The CDR3 nucleotides read TGTGCCACCTCCCTATTCCCGGGGGACAGGGTACACTATGGCTACACCTTC. It translates to CATSLFPGDRVHYGYTF. This rearrangement joins TRBV27 to TRBJ1-2; 9 positions agree with TRBD1. CDR3 length equals 17 residues. CDR1 is MNHEY, CDR2 SMNVEV, per germline (reference sequence). The V and J ends lost 10 bases and 3 bases, in that order; junction bases with no gene match: 18.

This chain connects TRBV4-1 to TRBJ2-1; 10 bases agree with TRBD2. CDR3 length: 16 residues. V was pared by 4 bases and J by 4 bases, with 7 bases of the junction left unmatched. Germline CDR1 and CDR2: MGHRA and YSYEKL. CDR3 sequence (DNA): TGCGCCAGCAGCCCAGGAGGACTAGCGGATTACAATGAGCAGTTCTTC. Protein sequence: CASSPGGLADYNEQFF.

This chain uses TRBV28 with TRBJ1-6, with TRBD1 matching 8 bases. Germline CDR1 is MDHEN and CDR2 is SYDVKM. The length of the CDR3 is 13 residues. J was trimmed by 7 bases and V by 9 bases; bases with no gene match: 5. The CDR3 sequence is CASWDRLNSPLHF. The CDR3 nucleotides read TGTGCCAGTTGGGACAGGTTAAATTCACCCCTCCACTTT. Together with reference TRBV28 and TRBJ1-6, the CDR3 gives the full variable domain: DVKVTQSSRYLVKRTGEKVFLECVQDMDHENMFWYRQDPGLGLRLIYFSYDVKMKEKGDIPEGYSVSREKKERFSLILESASTNQTSMYLCASWDRLNSPLHFGNGTRLTVT.

The chain is built from TRBV25-1 and TRBJ1-4; the D is unclear. Trimming took 1 base from V and 6 from J, leaving 9 bases between them. CDR3 size: 14 residues. CDR1 is MGHDK and CDR2 is SYGVNS in the germline V gene. CDR3 loop: CASSEWGDDEKLFF. The CDR3 nucleotides are TGTGCCAGCAGTGAATGGGGTGACGATGAAAAACTGTTTTTT.

The sample holds one count of this clone. J is TRBJ1-3 and V is TRBV2, with 12 bases identical to TRBD1. Germline trimming cut 4 bases from V and 0 bases from J; bases unmatched to any gene: 10. The CDR3 runs to 19 residues. Per germline, CDR1 SNHLY and CDR2 FYNNEI. The CDR3 reads CASSVIGTGGLASGNTIYF. The CDR3, as DNA: TGTGCCAGCAGTGTTATCGGGACAGGGGGCTTAGCCTCTGGAAACACCATATATTTT.

The CDR3 region has the DNA TGTGCCAGCAGCTTGGACGGCCTCTACGAGCAGTACTTC. This codes for CASSLDGLYEQYF. The chain recombines TRBV7-2 with TRBJ2-7, with no clear D. The germline V and J ends were trimmed by 3 bases and 3 bases, with 9 bases remaining between them. This CDR3 is built from 13 residues. The germline V gene has CDR1 SGHTA and CDR2 FQGNSA. The variable domain in full, with the rest retrieved from reference TRBV7-2 and TRBJ2-7, is GAGVSQSPSNKVTEKGKDVELRCDPISGHTALYWYRQSLGQGLEFLIYFQGNSAPDKSGLPSDRFSAERTGGSVSTLTIQRTQQEDSAVYLCASSLDGLYEQYFGPGTRLTVT.

The V gene is TRBV6-1, the J gene TRBJ2-7; 13 nucleotides match TRBD2. V gave up 5 bases and J gave up 6 bases; unmatched junction bases: 7. Germline-derived CDR1 and CDR2 are MNHNS and SASEGT. The CDR3 consists of 15 residues. CDR3 sequence (DNA): TGTGCCAGCAGTCGACTAGCGGGAGGCGGTCGCGAGCAGTACTTC. Amino acids: CASSRLAGGGREQYF.

This chain links TRBV5-5 with TRBJ1-1, with TRBD1 identical over 11 bases. V lost 3 bases to trimming and J lost 3 bases; unmatched junction nucleotides: 1. The CDR3 consists of 14 residues. Germline assignment: CDR1 SGHKS and CDR2 YYEKEE (reference sequence). CDR3 sequence reads: CASSSDRGHTEAFF. As DNA, the CDR3 is TGTGCCAGCAGCTCGGACAGGGGGCACACTGAAGCTTTCTTT.

The chain recombines TRBV2 with TRBJ2-5; 7 bases line up with TRBD2. Germline CDR1 SNHLY, CDR2 FYNNEI. CDR3 size: 12 residues. V trimming: 6 bases; J trimming: 11 bases; junction bases outside the gene matches: 9. The CDR3 reads CASRILAGEQYF. DNA of the CDR3: TGTGCCAGCAGGATTCTGGCGGGGGAGCAGTACTTC.

This sequence joins TRBV7-9 and TRBJ1-4; D is possibly TRBD1 (6 bases). Germline-derived CDR1 and CDR2 are SEHNR and FQNEAQ (reference sequence). The CDR3 loop spans 14 amino acids. V lost 5 bases to trimming and J lost 4 bases, with 11 bases between them. Written as DNA, the CDR3 is TGTGCCAGCAGCCGTCAGGGGAGTAATGAAAAACTGTTTTTT. It translates to CASSRQGSNEKLFF.

This chain's CDR3 is CASSPPAGGDTQYF. CDR3 DNA sequence: TGTGCCAGCAGCCCCCCGGCGGGAGGAGATACGCAGTATTTT. J is TRBJ2-3 and V is TRBV7-2; 8 bases agree with TRBD2. V shed 5 bases and J 5 bases; nucleotides not matched to a gene: 6. Germline-derived CDR1 and CDR2 are SGHTA and FQGNSA. This CDR3 spans 14 amino acids.

For this clone: One junction end disagrees with the germline gene, perhaps due to a read error. CDR3 bases: TGTGCCAGCAGGGGGAGCACTGGCCCCACAGATGCGCAGTATTTT. Translation gives CASRGSTGPTDAQYF. The chain recombines TRBV6-1 with TRBJ2-3; D perhaps matches TRBD2 (5 bases). Per the germline V gene, CDR1 is MNHNS and CDR2 is SASEGT. The CDR3 contains 15 residues.

The V and J genes are TRBV7-9 and TRBJ2-5; possibly TRBD1 for D (5 bases). The DNA end is more similar to TRBJ2-7, so the J call may be wrong. CDR3 length: 15 residues. Germline assignment: CDR1 SEHNR and CDR2 FQNEAQ (reference sequence). The CDR3 here is CASSLGGWSSYEQYF. The CDR3 DNA sequence: TGTGCCAGCAGCTTAGGGGGCTGGAGCTCCTACGAGCAGTACTTC.

The rearrangement links TRBV30 to TRBJ1-5; possible D gene TRBD1, 5 bases. The CDR3 spans 14 residues. Germline V gives CDR1 GTSNPN, CDR2 SVGIG (reference sequence). Deletions cut 5 bases from V and 0 bases from J, with 11 bases between. The CDR3 sequence is CAWARDDSNQPQHF. The CDR3 nucleotides read TGTGCCTGGGCCCGGGACGATAGCAATCAGCCCCAGCATTTT.

The chain links TRBV5-1 to TRBJ2-5; 9 bases are a match to TRBD1. The CDR3 totals 14 residues. Trimming cost V 4 bases and J 1 base; bases outside gene matches: 2. Germline-derived CDR1 and CDR2 are SGHRS and YFSETQ. The CDR3 DNA reads as TGCGCCAGCAGCACGGGACAGGGCCAAGAGACCCAGTACTTC. Encoded protein: CASSTGQGQETQYF. Drawing the rest from reference TRBV5-1 and TRBJ2-5, the complete variable domain is KAGVTQTPRYLIKTRGQQVTLSCSPISGHRSVSWYQQTPGQGLQFLFEYFSETQRNKGNFPGRFSGRQFSNSRSEMNVSTLELGDSALYLCASSTGQGQETQYFGPGTRLLVL.

This clone was counted a single time. The V and J genes are TRBV6-1 and TRBJ1-2; D is perhaps TRBD1 (5 bases). Trimming removed 5 bases at V and 14 bases at J, with 24 bases between. The germline CDR1 and CDR2 sequences are MNHNS and SASEGT. This CDR3 has 14 amino acids. In DNA, the CDR3 is TGTGCCAGCAGTCCGAATGAGGCAGGGCTCATGAGGACCTTC. This gives the protein CASSPNEAGLMRTF.

The gene calls are TRBV5-1 and TRBJ2-7, with D tentatively TRBD1 (6 bases). V lost 4 bases and J lost 3, with 14 bases in between. Per the germline V gene, CDR1 is SGHRS and CDR2 is YFSETQ. The CDR3 sequence is 14 residues long. CDR3 nucleotides: TGCGCCAGCAGCACTCGGGACACCGACTACGAGCAGTACTTC. Protein product: CASSTRDTDYEQYF.

This chain links TRBV11-2 with TRBJ1-6; 10 bases line up with TRBD1. Per the germline V gene, CDR1 is SGHAT and CDR2 is FQNNGV. This CDR3 contains 16 residues. V shed 1 base and J 9 bases; nucleotides not matched to a gene: 6. In nucleotides, the CDR3 is TGTGCCAGCAGCTTAGGAACCGGGACAGGGGTTTCACCCCTCCACTTT. Its protein product is CASSLGTGTGVSPLHF.

The V call is TRBV7-2, the J call TRBJ2-3; maybe TRBD2 (5 bases). In germline, CDR1 is SGHTA, CDR2 FQGNSA. Trimming removed 2 bases at V and 6 bases at J, with 15 bases between. This CDR3 comprises 15 residues. The CDR3 region has the DNA TGTGCCAGCAGCTTATGGTATGGGCCGGGGGATACGCAGTATTTT. It encodes CASSLWYGPGDTQYF. Full variable domain (rest looked up from reference TRBV7-2 and TRBJ2-3): GAGVSQSPSNKVTEKGKDVELRCDPISGHTALYWYRQSLGQGLEFLIYFQGNSAPDKSGLPSDRFSAERTGGSVSTLTIQRTQQEDSAVYLCASSLWYGPGDTQYFGPGTRLTVL.

V is TRBV19 and J is TRBJ2-6, with TRBD1 matching 9 bases. J gave up 0 bases and V 7 bases, and 4 bases lay outside the gene matches. The CDR3 loop spans 16 amino acids. Germline lookup yields CDR1 LNHDA and CDR2 SQIVND (reference sequence). DNA for the CDR3: TGTGCCAGTAAAGACAGGGGGAGCTCTGGGGCCAACGTCCTGACTTTC. This encodes CASKDRGSSGANVLTF.

DNA for the CDR3: TGTGCCAGCAGTGCGGGAGGATATAATTCACCCCTCCACTTT. It is translated as CASSAGGYNSPLHF. The chain carries TRBV6-1 and TRBJ1-6; D is undetermined. The CDR3 sequence is 14 residues long. Germline V gives CDR1 MNHNS, CDR2 SASEGT. V was trimmed by 4 bases and J by 4 bases, leaving 8 bases between them.

V and J are TRBV5-4 and TRBJ2-1; 8 bases fit TRBD1. Trimming at V came to 4 bases and at J to 4 bases, leaving 7 bases not matched to a gene. From germline, CDR1 is SGHNT and CDR2 YYREEE (reference sequence). CDR3 length equals 15 residues. The CDR3 DNA follows: TGTGCCAGCAGCCACGGACAGGGAGAATACAATGAGCAGTTCTTC. Its translation: CASSHGQGEYNEQFF.

J is TRBJ1-6 and V is TRBV2; D is uncertain. In germline, CDR1 is SNHLY, CDR2 FYNNEI. V lost 9 bases and J 5 bases, leaving 17 bases between the germline ends. The CDR3 is 15 amino acids. The CDR3 bases are TGTGCCAGTCGTGGAGGGTATGGGGATAATTCACCCCTCCACTTT. Translation: CASRGGYGDNSPLHF.

The chain carries TRBV18 and TRBJ2-6, with D uncertain. The CDR3 contains 13 residues. V gave up 6 bases and J gave up 8 bases, with 11 bases separating them. The germline gives CDR1 KGHSH, CDR2 LQKENI. The CDR3 sequence is CASSPVKTNVLTF. The CDR3 DNA reads TGTGCCAGCTCCCCAGTTAAAACCAACGTCCTGACTTTC.

This chain links TRBV7-2 with TRBJ2-3; D is unresolved. The V gene's germline CDR1 is SGHTA and CDR2 FQGNSA. The CDR3 totals 15 residues. V lost 0 bases, J lost 2 bases, and 9 bases lay in between. DNA for the CDR3: TGTGCCAGCAGCTTAGCGCGGCAGACCACAGATACGCAGTATTTT. Amino acid sequence: CASSLARQTTDTQYF.

This rearrangement joins TRBV7-2 to TRBJ1-5; TRBD1 is a possible D gene (6 bases). The CDR3 runs 14 residues. V was trimmed by 8 bases and J by 3 bases, leaving 14 bases between them. The germline gives CDR1 SGHTA, CDR2 FQGNSA. The CDR3 here is CASGWTVTNQPQHF. CDR3 in DNA: TGTGCCAGCGGATGGACAGTTACCAATCAGCCCCAGCATTTT. Full variable domain (remainder filled in from reference TRBV7-2 and TRBJ1-5): GAGVSQSPSNKVTEKGKDVELRCDPISGHTALYWYRQSLGQGLEFLIYFQGNSAPDKSGLPSDRFSAERTGGSVSTLTIQRTQQEDSAVYLCASGWTVTNQPQHFGDGTRLSIL.

The chain links TRBV2 to TRBJ1-1, with 12 bases aligning to TRBD1. The CDR3 has 17 residues. The germline CDR1 and CDR2 sequences are SNHLY and FYNNEI. V lost 3 bases, J lost 3 bases, and 8 bases stayed unmatched. In DNA form, the CDR3 reads TGTGCCAGCAGTGACTACCGGGACAGGGGGCTCTACACTGAAGCTTTCTTT. It yields the protein CASSDYRDRGLYTEAFF.

This chain links TRBV2 with TRBJ2-1; 7 bases align to TRBD2. V lost 2 bases and J lost 9; bases outside the gene matches: 4. The CDR3 has 13 amino acids. CDR1 is SNHLY and CDR2 is FYNNEI in the germline V gene. CDR3 DNA: TGTGCCAGCAGTGAACGGACTAGGGGTGAGCAGTTCTTC. Translating gives CASSERTRGEQFF.

This clone has just one count. The rearrangement uses TRBV7-2 and TRBJ1-1; D is undetermined. Germline values: CDR1 SGHTA, CDR2 FQGNSA. This CDR3 is built from 13 residues. Trimming stripped 5 bases from V and 0 bases from J, with 7 bases between. CDR3 amino acids: CASSRTMNTEAFF. CDR3 sequence (DNA): TGTGCCAGCAGCAGGACTATGAACACTGAAGCTTTCTTT.